The 14 T cell receptor beta chains below come from one sample, sequenced in a study of Graves' ophthalmopathy and Graves' hyperthyroidism. RNA transcripts served as template for amplifying TCR beta CDR3 sequences. The first-round RT-PCR employed HTBI primers together with the Qiagen OneStep RT-PCR kit. A multiplex PCR was then performed as the second round. TCRdb processed the multiplex PCR reads anew with MiXCR; each CDR3 protein has one entry. The data contain about 700,000 distinct CDR3 sequences, about two fifths of them singletons. Sequenced: peripheral blood. All receptors derive from an adult man with Graves' ophthalmopathy.

At least ten counts were recorded for this clonotype. The J gene is TRBJ1-1, the V gene TRBV5-1; possibly TRBD1 for D (5 bases). The germline gives CDR1 SGHRS, CDR2 YFSETQ. The CDR3 length is 13 residues. V lost 6 bases, J lost 2 bases, and 11 bases lay in between. CDR3 nucleotide sequence: TGCGCCAGCACCGGGGGACGTAACACTGAAGCTTTCTTT. It specifies CASTGGRNTEAFF.

On this clonotype: This could be a read error, since a much larger clone is one nucleotide away. The DNA of the CDR3 is TGTGCCCGCAGCCCACCCCCCGGAGACAGAGGGGCTTTCTTT. Translated: CARSPPPGDRGAFF. This chain connects TRBV7-6 to TRBJ1-1, with D maybe TRBD1 (5 bases). Per the germline V gene, CDR1 is SGHVS and CDR2 is FNYEAQ. The CDR3 extends over 14 amino acids.

Ten or more counts support this clonotype. The chain carries TRBV12-3 or TRBV12-4 and TRBJ1-4, with TRBD1 matching 7 bases. The CDR3 totals 14 residues. V lost 6 bases to trimming and J lost 3 bases; unmatched junction nucleotides: 4. CDR3 in DNA: TGTGCCAGCAGGATGACAGGGCCTAATGAAAAACTGTTTTTT. As protein: CASRMTGPNEKLFF.

This clonotype was picked up many times. The chain recombines TRBV10-3 with TRBJ2-7; 9 bases match TRBD1. V trimming: 3 bases; J trimming: 3 bases; junction bases outside the gene matches: 6. Germline assignment: CDR1 ENHRY and CDR2 SYGVKD. The CDR3 has 15 residues. DNA for the CDR3: TGTGCCATCAGTGATCAGGACAGGGGAGTCTACGAGCAGTACTTC. Its translation: CAISDQDRGVYEQYF.

Of note for this clonotype: This may be a read error: a much more frequent sequence differs by one nucleotide. The chain recombines TRBV7-2 with TRBJ2-7, with TRBD1 matching 7 bases. V was clipped by 4 bases and J by 9 bases; unmatched bases: 6. The CDR3 is 12 residues long. Germline V lookup: CDR1 SGHTA, CDR2 FQGNSA. CDR3 region: CASSSARDRQYF. DNA of the CDR3: TGTGCCAGCAGCTCAGCCCGGGACAGGCAGTACTTC. The variable domain in full, completed from reference TRBV7-2 and TRBJ2-7, reads GAGVSQSPSNKVTEKGKDVELRCDPISGHTALYWYRQSLGQGLEFLIYFQGNSAPDKSGLPSDRFSAERTGGSVSTLTIQRTQQEDSAVYLCASSSARDRQYFGPGTRLTVT.

Note on this clonotype: The junction and the germline gene differ at one end; a read error may be behind it. The V call is TRBV29-1, the J call TRBJ1-5, with 9 bases fitting TRBD1. The V gene's germline CDR1 is SQVTM and CDR2 ANQGSEA. There are 11 residues in the CDR3. For the CDR3, the DNA is TGCAGCACCGGACAGGGGTACAATGAGCAGTTT. Translated: CSTGQGYNEQF.

The rearrangement uses TRBV29-1 and TRBJ2-5, with no clear D. The germline gives CDR1 SQVTM, CDR2 ANQGSEA. The CDR3 is 11 residues long. The DNA for the CDR3 is TGCAGTGTAACCACTCAAGAGACCCAGTACTTC. This translates into CSVTTQETQYF.

This clonotype was observed once. A read error may account for a junction end that differs from germline. The rearrangement uses TRBV29-1 and TRBJ1-1, with 7 bases identical to TRBD1. The germline V gene has CDR1 SQVTM and CDR2 ANQGSEA. There are 9 residues in the CDR3. CDR3 in DNA: TGCAGCGTTTGGGGCCAGGGGGGCTTT. This gives the protein CSVWGQGGF.

This chain uses TRBV25-1 with TRBJ1-1, with D perhaps TRBD1 (5 bases). The V gene lost 1 base and the J gene lost 2 bases, with 8 bases spanning the gap. The CDR3 totals 14 residues. Germline V CDR1 and CDR2: MGHDK, SYGVNS. This chain's CDR3 is CASSESGDNTEAFF. In DNA form, the CDR3 reads TGTGCCAGCAGTGAATCGGGGGACAACACTGAAGCTTTCTTT.

The rearrangement links TRBV19 to TRBJ2-7; 10 bases agree with TRBD2. CDR3 size: 15 residues. V was pared by 2 bases and J by 5 bases, with 6 bases of the junction left unmatched. Germline loops: CDR1 LNHDA, CDR2 SQIVND (reference sequence). CDR3 DNA: TGTGCCAGTAGTATATCTAGCGGGAGTTTCAACGAGCAGTACTTC. It yields the protein CASSISSGSFNEQYF.

The chain links TRBV29-1 to TRBJ2-5; TRBD2 matches at 7 bases. V trimming: 6 bases; J trimming: 5 bases; junction bases outside the gene matches: 3. Germline loops: CDR1 SQVTM, CDR2 ANQGSEA. CDR3 length: 11 residues. The CDR3 region has the DNA TGCAGCGTGGCGGGAGATGAGACCCAGTACTTC. Translation gives CSVAGDETQYF.

As to this clonotype: The junction departs from the called germline gene at one end, perhaps through a read error. The V call is TRBV10-3, the J call TRBJ1-6; 8 bases agree with TRBD1. The CDR3 sequence is 16 residues long. Germline CDR1 is ENHRY and CDR2 is SYGVKD. CDR3 DNA: TGTGCCACCAGTGAGGGACCGGGACAGGCATCATCACCCCTCCACTTT. Protein: CATSEGPGQASSPLHF.

The chain combines TRBV10-2 with TRBJ1-4; D remains unclear. The CDR3 is 11 amino acids. Germline assignment: CDR1 WSHSY and CDR2 SAAADI. Trimming shortened V by 3 bases and J by 7 bases, and 3 bases separated the two germline ends. The CDR3 DNA reads as TGCGCCAGCAGTGACCCTGAAAAACTGTTTTTT. Translated: CASSDPEKLFF.

There are many counts of this clonotype. One junction end disagrees with the germline gene, perhaps due to a read error. The chain couples TRBV7-9 to TRBJ1-1, with D perhaps TRBD1 (5 bases). Germline values: CDR1 SEHNR, CDR2 FQNEAQ (reference sequence). CDR3 length: 16 amino acids. The CDR3 loop is CANSLPQGRMNTEAFF. In DNA, the CDR3 is TGTGCCAACAGCTTACCGCAGGGACGCATGAACACTGAAGCTTTCTTT. Drawing the rest from reference TRBV7-9 and TRBJ1-1, the complete variable domain is DTGVSQNPRHKITKRGQNVTFRCDPISEHNRLYWYRQTLGQGPEFLTYFQNEAQLEKSRLLSDRFSAERPKGSFSTLEIQRTEQGDSAMYLCANSLPQGRMNTEAFFGQGTRLTVV.